The source of this T cell receptor (beta chain) is a study of blood T cell repertoires in COVID-19. Study-level information: Acute-phase and convalescent COVID-19 samples originated in the United States, Italy and Spain. In each case, the material was cDNA or gDNA derived from T cells, B-cell-depleted T cells, or PBMCs.

The length of the CDR3 is 18 residues. V shed 5 bases and J 0 bases; nucleotides not matched to a gene: 16. The germline V gene has CDR1 SGHVS and CDR2 FNYEAQ. As originally analysed: Amplification with reference gene primers provided the estimates of nucleated cell counts. The method was immunoSEQ multiplex PCR; TCRdb's version includes in-frame clones alone and lacks a portion of them. That table is the source of V, J and clone size, and D and trimming were worked out from the DNA. The sample shows 200,000 to 300,000 clones, about 89% of them seen only once. Input material: peripheral blood. The source is a woman aged 40 to 49 who had recovered from COVID-19. The gene calls are TRBV7-6 and TRBJ2-7; 7 nucleotides line up with TRBD1. This chain's CDR3 is CASSGRARRTGVSYEQYF. CDR3 coding DNA: TGTGCCAGCAGCGGGCGAGCCCGCCGGACAGGTGTCTCCTACGAGCAGTACTTC.